The 9 T cell receptor beta chains below were found in one sample sequenced in a study of CD8+ T cells in alopecia areata. RNA extraction was followed by reverse transcription into cDNA, which acted as the sequencing template. Measured with immunoSEQ multiplex PCR; TCRdb has only the in-frame clones, and not every one. This sample has about 200,000 clones; 56% occur once, and the top ten carry around 5%. Sequences were obtained from CD8+ T cells sorted from blood. The receptors originated from a human donor in good health.

The V and J genes are TRBV6-6 and TRBJ1-5; D not certain. Germline V lookup: CDR1 MNHNY, CDR2 SVGAGI (reference sequence). Between the trimmed V and J ends, which lost 10 bases and 1 base, there was a span of 11 bases. This CDR3 has 13 residues. CDR3 coding DNA: TGTGCCAATATTGACAAGAGCAATCAGCCCCAGCATTTT. Amino acids: CANIDKSNQPQHF.

This chain joins TRBV29-1 and TRBJ1-2, with D maybe TRBD1 (5 bases). The CDR3 covers 13 residues. CDR1 is SQVTM, CDR2 ANQGSEA, per germline. Trimming left V 1 base short and J 4 bases short, with 10 bases between. The chain's CDR3 is CSVEGGGTYGYTF. DNA for the CDR3: TGCAGCGTTGAAGGGGGCGGAACCTATGGCTACACCTTC.

This clone was seen a single time. V and J are TRBV11-2 and TRBJ1-2, with 7 bases matching TRBD1. Germline lookup yields CDR1 SGHAT and CDR2 FQNNGV. The J segment lost 3 bases and the V segment lost 5 bases, leaving 9 bases of the junction unmatched. The CDR3 consists of 15 residues. The DNA of the CDR3 is TGTGCCAGCAGCCCAACAGGGGCGTTTGACTATGGCTACACCTTC. Protein: CASSPTGAFDYGYTF.

This chain uses TRBV27 with TRBJ2-7; unclear D gene. V was clipped by 4 bases and J by 3 bases, with 10 bases between them. This CDR3 has 13 residues. Germline V CDR1 and CDR2: MNHEY, SMNVEV (reference sequence). In DNA form, the CDR3 reads TGTGCCAGCAGTTGGGCAGAACACTACGAGCAGTACTTC. Its protein product is CASSWAEHYEQYF.

The chain joins TRBV29-1 to TRBJ2-1; 7 nucleotides match TRBD2. Unmatched junction bases numbered 4, after V lost 7 bases and J lost 1 base. This CDR3 region has 13 residues. Germline assignment: CDR1 SQVTM and CDR2 ANQGSEA. The CDR3 bases are TGCAGCGCCATTAGCGGGTCCTACAATGAGCAGTTCTTC. It is translated as CSAISGSYNEQFF.

This rearrangement joins TRBV30 to TRBJ1-1; possibly TRBD1 for D (5 bases). V lost 7 bases to trimming and J lost 4 bases, with 13 bases between them. CDR3 size: 12 residues. CDR1 is GTSNPN, CDR2 SVGIG, per germline (reference sequence). The CDR3 DNA is TGTGCCTCCCGCCCGGGGGGCACTGAAGCTTTCTTT. Its protein product is CASRPGGTEAFF.

The chain combines TRBV29-1 with TRBJ2-7, with D possibly being TRBD1 (6 bases). CDR3 size: 14 residues. CDR1 is SQVTM and CDR2 is ANQGSEA in the germline V gene. V lost 4 bases and J 6 bases, leaving 19 bases between the germline ends. The CDR3 reads CSVGDLGHGSEQYF. The CDR3 nucleotides read TGCAGCGTTGGCGACCTGGGACATGGGAGCGAGCAGTACTTC.

The chain couples TRBV29-1 to TRBJ2-3; D possibly corresponds to TRBD2 (6 bases). CDR1 and CDR2 from the germline V gene are SQVTM and ANQGSEA. The CDR3 runs to 12 residues. Trimming took off 8 bases at V and 6 bases at J, with 15 bases between the two ends. CDR3 nucleotides: TGCAGCCTTAACTCGGGGAGGGATACGCAGTATTTT. Translated: CSLNSGRDTQYF.

This sequence joins TRBV6-5 and TRBJ1-4; no definite D call. Per the germline V gene, CDR1 is MNHEY and CDR2 is SVGAGI. This CDR3 has 14 amino acids. Trimming left V 6 bases short and J 3 bases short, with 11 bases between. The CDR3 DNA follows: TGTGCCAGCAGCCCGGCACGGGCTAATGAAAAACTGTTTTTT. As protein: CASSPARANEKLFF.